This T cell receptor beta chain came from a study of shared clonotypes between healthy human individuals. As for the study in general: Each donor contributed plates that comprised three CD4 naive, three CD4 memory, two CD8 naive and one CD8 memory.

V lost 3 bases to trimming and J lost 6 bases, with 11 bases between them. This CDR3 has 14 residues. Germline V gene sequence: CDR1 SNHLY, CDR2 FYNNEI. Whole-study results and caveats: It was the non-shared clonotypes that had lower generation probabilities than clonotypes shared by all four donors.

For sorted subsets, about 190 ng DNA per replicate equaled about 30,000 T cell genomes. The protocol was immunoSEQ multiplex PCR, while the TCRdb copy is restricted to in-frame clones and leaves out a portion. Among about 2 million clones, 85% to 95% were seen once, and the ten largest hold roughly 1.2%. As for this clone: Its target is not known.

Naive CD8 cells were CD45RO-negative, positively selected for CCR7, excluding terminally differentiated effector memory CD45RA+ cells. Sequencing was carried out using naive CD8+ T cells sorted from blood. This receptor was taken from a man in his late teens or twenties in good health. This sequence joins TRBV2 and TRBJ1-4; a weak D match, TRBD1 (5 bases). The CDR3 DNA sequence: TGTGCCAGCAGTGAGGAGCTAGGGGATGAAAAACTGTTTTTT. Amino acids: CASSEELGDEKLFF.